Listed below are T cell receptor beta chains from one sample, sequenced in a study of shared clonotypes between healthy human individuals. Sequenced by immunoSEQ multiplex PCR; TCRdb stores in-frame clones only, minus some. Here the sample spans about 500,000 clones, 77% being singletons. Source material: PBMCs. The receptors derive from a middle-aged woman in good health. Some clones in this sample may be carry-over from other donors' samples. CDR3s include the opening cysteine and the closing phenylalanine or tryptophan. Each record gives: J gene, V gene, D gene, clone size, CDR3 protein, CDR3 DNA. D genes are given only for firm matches. Only part of the rows carry a size: once, few, many, or a class if the clone is expanded.

TRBJ2-1	TRBV5-6	.	few	CASSLAVGGPSYNEQFF	TGTGCCAGCAGCTTGGCCGTAGGGGGTCCATCCTACAATGAGCAGTTCTTC
TRBJ2-7	TRBV7-9	.	.	CASSPSGALLNHSYEQYF	TGTGCCAGCAGCCCATCAGGGGCCCTACTCAACCACTCCTACGAGCAGTACTTC
TRBJ1-3	TRBV7-9	TRBD1	.	CASSDGTGGNTIYF	TGTGCCAGCAGCGACGGGACAGGGGGAAACACCATATATTTT
TRBJ2-5	TRBV27	.	once	CASSLSRLQETQYF	TGTGCCAGCAGTTTGAGTCGGCTCCAAGAGACCCAGTACTTC
TRBJ2-6	TRBV19	.	many	CASSMRREAGANVLTF	TGTGCCAGTAGTATGCGCAGGGAGGCTGGGGCCAACGTCCTGACTTTC
TRBJ1-1	TRBV11-2	.	.	CASSPLLRIEAFF	TGTGCCAGCAGCCCGTTACTCAGGATTGAAGCTTTCTTT
TRBJ1-5	TRBV28	.	many	CASSSRYSNQPQHF	TGTGCCAGCAGTTCCCGTTATAGCAATCAGCCCCAGCATTTT
TRBJ1-2	TRBV5-1	TRBD1	.	CASSLGTGTYGYTF	TGCGCCAGCAGCTTGGGGACAGGGACCTATGGCTACACCTTC
TRBJ1-2	TRBV11-2	.	.	CASSLDIILNYGYTF	TGTGCCAGCAGCTTAGATATCATCCTAAACTATGGCTACACCTTC
TRBJ1-1	TRBV2	TRBD1	few	CASSEATGRTEAFF	TGTGCCAGCAGTGAAGCGACAGGGAGAACTGAAGCTTTCTTT
TRBJ1-1	TRBV4-1	.	.	CASSRSKSNTEAFF	TGCGCCAGCAGCCGGTCTAAGTCGAACACTGAAGCTTTCTTT
TRBJ2-5	TRBV6-1	TRBD1	.	CASTIDRAETQYF	TGTGCCAGCACTATAGACAGGGCAGAGACCCAGTACTTC
TRBJ2-7	TRBV9	.	few	CASSVAGVGYEQYF	TGTGCCAGCAGCGTAGCGGGAGTGGGCTACGAGCAGTACTTC
TRBJ2-5	TRBV19	.	many	CASSIVGATPQETQYF	TGTGCCAGTAGTATTGTAGGGGCTACACCGCAAGAGACCCAGTACTTC
TRBJ2-7	TRBV9	TRBD1	.	CASSPRPTGGFLDEQYF	TGTGCCAGCAGCCCCCGACCCACAGGGGGTTTTCTGGACGAGCAGTACTTC
TRBJ2-1	TRBV30	.	many	CAWSFTEYNEQFF	TGTGCCTGGAGCTTTACCGAATACAATGAGCAGTTCTTC
TRBJ2-1	TRBV5-4	TRBD2	.	CASSFAGRADNEQFF	TGTGCCAGCAGCTTTGCCGGGAGGGCTGACAATGAGCAGTTCTTC
TRBJ2-7	TRBV13	.	many	CASSSPGTRVSYEQYF	TGTGCCAGCAGCTCCCCCGGGACACGGGTCTCCTACGAGCAGTACTTC
TRBJ2-7	TRBV7-8	.	.	CASSAGQSYEQYF	TGTGCCAGCAGCGCGGGACAGAGCTACGAGCAGTACTTC
TRBJ1-3	TRBV7-9	.	.	CASSSGVGTGNTIYF	TGTGCCAGCAGCTCCGGGGTCGGGACTGGAAACACCATATATTTT
TRBJ2-2	TRBV7-2	.	.	CASSQLTVTGELFF	TGTGCCAGCAGCCAGCTAACCGTCACCGGGGAGCTGTTTTTT
TRBJ2-7	TRBV29-1	.	.	CSVGDLHEQYF	TGCAGCGTTGGGGACCTCCACGAGCAGTACTTC
TRBJ2-1	TRBV6-6	.	.	CASSYPPLGGNEQFF	TGTGCCAGCAGTTACCCTCCCCTTGGCGGCAATGAGCAGTTCTTC
TRBJ1-2	TRBV5-1	.	.	CASSWADGRRNYGYTF	TGCGCCAGCAGCTGGGCGGACGGCCGCCGCAACTATGGCTACACCTTC
TRBJ1-4	TRBV7-8	.	.	CASSHDVVNEKLFF	TGTGCCAGCAGCCACGACGTGGTTAATGAAAAACTGTTTTTT
TRBJ2-1	TRBV10-3	TRBD2	.	CAIRSGSAYNEQFF	TGTGCCATCAGAAGCGGGAGCGCCTACAATGAGCAGTTCTTC
TRBJ2-7	TRBV28	TRBD1	.	CASSLPGQRPPYEQYF	TGTGCCAGCAGTTTACCGGGACAGCGCCCCCCTTACGAGCAGTACTTC
TRBJ2-7	TRBV10-3	.	.	CAINPSRGEGEQYF	TGTGCCATCAATCCCAGCAGGGGCGAGGGCGAGCAGTACTTC
TRBJ1-5	TRBV30	TRBD1	.	CAWSVRYRGVGGNQPQHF	TGTGCCTGGAGTGTACGTTACAGGGGTGTTGGCGGCAATCAGCCCCAGCATTTT
TRBJ2-7	TRBV27	TRBD1	.	CASSPDRGDKTYEQYF	TGTGCCAGCAGTCCCGACAGGGGCGATAAAACCTACGAGCAGTACTTC
TRBJ2-3	TRBV5-4	.	.	CASSLAGADTQYF	TGTGCCAGCAGCTTGGCGGGAGCAGATACGCAGTATTTT
TRBJ2-7	TRBV28	.	.	CASSPVGGYSYEQYF	TGTGCCAGCAGTCCGGTCGGAGGTTACTCCTACGAGCAGTACTTC
TRBJ2-5	TRBV20-1	.	.	CSASGEAQYF	TGCAGTGCTTCAGGCGAGGCCCAGTACTTC
TRBJ2-2	TRBV28	.	.	CASPSSNTGELFF	TGTGCCAGCCCAAGCTCGAACACCGGGGAGCTGTTTTTT
TRBJ2-7	TRBV9	TRBD2	.	CASSVEASGSTRQYF	TGTGCCAGCAGCGTAGAGGCTAGCGGATCTACGAGGCAGTACTTC
TRBJ2-1	TRBV19	.	.	CASSNRANNEQFF	TGTGCCAGTAGTAACAGGGCGAACAATGAGCAGTTCTTC
TRBJ2-7	TRBV28	.	.	CASSSADGASYEQYF	TGTGCCAGCAGTTCTGCAGACGGGGCTTCCTACGAGCAGTACTTC
TRBJ2-5	TRBV30	.	.	CARSVGGVTGQETQYF	TGTGCCCGGAGTGTAGGGGGGGTAACGGGGCAAGAGACCCAGTACTTC
TRBJ1-3	TRBV30	.	.	CAWSDDMRDGNTIYF	TGTGCCTGGAGTGATGACATGCGGGATGGAAACACCATATATTTT
TRBJ1-4	TRBV5-1	.	.	CATSLGTNEKLFF	TGCGCCACCTCATTGGGCACTAATGAAAAACTGTTTTTT
TRBJ2-3	TRBV7-7	.	.	CASSLAPSGTDTQYF	TGTGCCAGCAGCTTAGCTCCTAGCGGCACAGATACGCAGTATTTT
TRBJ1-2	TRBV4-3	.	.	CASSQITGGGAYGYTF	TGCGCCAGCAGCCAAATAACCGGGGGGGGCGCCTATGGCTACACCTTC
TRBJ2-3	TRBV20-1	.	.	CSARSDTQYF	TGCAGTGCTAGGTCTGATACGCAGTATTTT
TRBJ2-1	TRBV7-6	.	few	CASSGDTYNEQFF	TGTGCCAGCAGCGGGGACACATACAATGAGCAGTTCTTC
TRBJ1-3	TRBV19	.	once	CASRRGGNTIYF	TGTGCCAGTAGAAGGGGAGGAAACACCATATATTTT
TRBJ1-5	TRBV19	TRBD1	few	CASSRQGNQPQHF	TGTGCCAGTAGTAGACAGGGGAATCAGCCCCAGCATTTT
TRBJ2-6	TRBV9	.	few	CASSPGLRESGANVLTF	TGTGCCAGCAGCCCGGGACTCCGAGAGTCTGGGGCCAACGTCCTGACTTTC
TRBJ2-7	TRBV11-2	.	.	CASSPPDRSAYEQYF	TGTGCCAGCAGCCCTCCCGATAGGTCAGCCTACGAGCAGTACTTC
TRBJ2-4	TRBV7-8	.	few	CASSRVADLAKNIQYF	TGTGCCAGCAGCCGAGTCGCGGACCTAGCCAAAAACATTCAGTACTTC
TRBJ2-5	TRBV7-2	.	many	CASSEGILTAQYF	TGTGCCAGCAGCGAGGGGATACTTACGGCCCAGTACTTC
TRBJ2-3	TRBV15	.	few	CATSGRTAADTQYF	TGTGCCACCAGCGGTCGAACAGCGGCAGATACGCAGTATTTT
TRBJ2-5	TRBV28	.	.	CATRAVLAGSVETQYF	TGTGCCACCCGAGCGGTGTTGGCAGGGTCAGTCGAGACCCAGTACTTC
TRBJ1-1	TRBV28	TRBD1	.	CASSFWDRGRIGTEAFF	TGTGCCAGCAGTTTTTGGGACAGGGGGCGCATCGGCACTGAAGCTTTCTTT
TRBJ2-1	TRBV28	.	.	CASWSSSYNEQFF	TGTGCCAGCTGGAGCAGCTCCTACAATGAGCAGTTCTTC
TRBJ2-7	TRBV11-2	TRBD2	.	CASSLVGTSGGSYEQYF	TGTGCCAGCAGCTTAGTAGGGACTAGCGGGGGTTCCTACGAGCAGTACTTC